The clone carrying this T cell receptor (beta chain) was observed many times. Its cognate antigen is unknown. In germline, CDR1 is DFQATT, CDR2 SNEGSKA (reference sequence). Trimming took 5 bases from V and 5 from J; bases not matched to a gene: 3. The CDR3 covers 12 residues. Newly diagnosed hyperthyroidism, duration under 2 months, in patients aged 18 to 65. Cells are PBMCs isolated from roughly 9.2 ml of fresh blood. These data come from a study of T cells in Graves' hyperthyroidism and ophthalmopathy. Study observations and caveats: Blood also showed most of the thyroid clonotypes that were expanded above 0.001.

From RNA transcripts, TCR beta CDR3 regions were amplified. A set of HTBI primers served as the primers for a first-round RT-PCR of the TCR CDR3. TCRdb reprocessed the multiplex PCR reads with MiXCR, giving one entry per CDR3 protein. This table holds around 700,000 distinct CDR3 sequences, about 19% found once. This receptor was taken from a woman in her 50s with Graves' hyperthyroidism that later progressed to Graves' ophthalmopathy. The chain has TRBV20-1 and TRBJ1-5, with 7 bases matching TRBD1. Sequenced material: blood. The CDR3 here is CSAGDSDQPQHF. The CDR3 nucleotides are TGCAGTGCTGGGGACAGCGATCAGCCCCAGCATTTT.